This TCR beta chain was documented in a study of blood T cell repertoires in COVID-19. Study summary: Nucleic acid was either cDNA or gDNA, and it came from T cells, B-cell-depleted T cells, or PBMCs.

CDR1 is LNHDA and CDR2 is SQIVND in the germline V gene (reference sequence). CDR3 length: 15 amino acids. The V and J ends lost 1 base and 8 bases respectively, with 15 bases between them. Adults between about 18 and 95 years of age took part from fewer than 30 US areas. Cohort allocation depended upon clinical history that participants reported. Data came from immunoSEQ multiplex PCR; TCRdb stores just in-frame clones and leaves some out. The repertoire consists of over 110,000 clones, with approximately 84% occurring once and the leading ten covering 4.5% to 6%. The sequenced material came from PBMCs or T cells enriched from blood (not recorded which). The gene calls are TRBV19 and TRBJ2-1, with a possible D match to TRBD2 (5 bases). This receptor was identified in a man between 35 and 55 years old with acute COVID-19. The CDR3: CASSIVRAVTHEQFF. The CDR3 region has the DNA TGTGCCAGTAGTATAGTAAGAGCGGTCACCCATGAGCAGTTCTTC.